What follows are 27 T cell receptor beta chains derived from one specimen sequenced in a study of cytomegalovirus exposure and HLA in healthy donors (dated by TCRdb to the late 2010s). Libraries were made using the immunoSEQ multiplex PCR assay. The multiplex PCR relied on a mix of 60 forward primers for TCR Vbeta segments and 13 reverse primers for TCR Jbeta segments. TCRdb took this table from immuneACCESS and kept in-frame rearrangements with V and J called. Such tables lack part of the clones; where checked against another copy, unresolved V genes explain under half of the gap, and the rest is unexplained. The sample records roughly 150,000 clones, approximately 81% of which are singletons. The ten largest clonotypes hold around 2.5% of the sample. Specimen: PBMCs. All receptors come from a man aged 25 to 40 in good health and CMV-seropositive.

This clone was seen a single time. The chain combines TRBV27 with TRBJ2-1; D not resolved. Looked up from germline, CDR1 is MNHEY and CDR2 is SMNVEV (reference sequence). V shed 4 bases and J shed 3 bases, with 7 bases lying between them. The CDR3 totals 13 residues. The CDR3 loop reads CASSSENYNEQFF. In DNA, the CDR3 is TGTGCCAGCAGTTCCGAGAACTACAATGAGCAGTTCTTC.

This chain uses TRBV7-3 with TRBJ2-2, with a possible D match to TRBD1 (6 bases). V was pared by 5 bases and J by 4 bases, with 17 bases between. The V gene's germline CDR1 is SGHTA and CDR2 FQGTGA. CDR3 length: 16 residues. The CDR3: CASSHHLQGPTGELFF. CDR3 sequence (DNA): TGTGCCAGCAGCCATCATTTACAGGGCCCCACCGGGGAGCTGTTTTTT. The full variable domain, in which reference TRBV7-3 and TRBJ2-2 provide the parts outside the CDR3, is GAGVSQTPSNKVTEKGKYVELRCDPISGHTALYWYRQSLGQGPEFLIYFQGTGAADDSGLPNDRFFAVRPEGSVSTLKIQRTERGDSAVYLCASSHHLQGPTGELFFGEGSRLTVL.

The CDR3 coding sequence is TGTGCCAGCAGCTCTCGGACTAGCGGGAGCGGTGAGCAGTTCTTC. Protein product: CASSSRTSGSGEQFF. This chain joins TRBV5-4 and TRBJ2-1; 13 bases line up with TRBD2. This CDR3 comprises 15 residues. The trim removed 3 bases at V and 9 bases at J, leaving 6 bases unmatched. In germline, CDR1 is SGHNT, CDR2 YYREEE (reference sequence).

The CDR3 protein is CASSRDRDFTEAFF. Here the CDR3 DNA reads TGTGCCAGTAGTAGAGACAGGGACTTCACTGAAGCTTTCTTT. The chain carries TRBV19 and TRBJ1-1, with 7 bases aligning to TRBD1. With V trimmed by 4 bases and J by 4 bases, 6 bases remained unmatched. The length of the CDR3 is 14 residues. CDR1 LNHDA and CDR2 SQIVND come from the germline V gene (reference sequence). The entire variable domain, with the rest obtained from reference TRBV19 and TRBJ1-1, is as follows: DGGITQSPKYLFRKEGQNVTLSCEQNLNHDAMYWYRQDPGQGLRLIYYSQIVNDFQKGDIAEGYSVSREKKESFPLTVTSAQKNPTAFYLCASSRDRDFTEAFFGQGTRLTVV.

V usage is TRBV5-5 and J usage is TRBJ2-2; 9 positions match TRBD1. The germline CDR1 and CDR2 sequences are SGHKS and YYEKEE (reference sequence). CDR3 length: 15 residues. V trimming: 5 bases; J trimming: 3 bases; junction bases outside the gene matches: 5. CDR3 loop: CASREGQGYTGELFF. DNA for the CDR3: TGTGCCAGCAGGGAGGGACAGGGCTACACCGGGGAGCTGTTTTTT.

The chain carries TRBV5-1 and TRBJ2-2; D is undetermined. Germline loops: CDR1 SGHRS, CDR2 YFSETQ. The CDR3 has 14 amino acids. With 5 bases removed from V and 1 base from J, the gap between germline ends came to 9 bases. CDR3 sequence reads: CASSERGNTGELFF. CDR3 nucleotide sequence: TGCGCCAGCAGTGAGAGAGGGAACACCGGGGAGCTGTTTTTT.

The J gene is TRBJ1-2, the V gene TRBV5-4; D is unresolved. Trimming took off 3 bases at V and 0 bases at J, with 12 bases between the two ends. The germline V gene has CDR1 SGHNT and CDR2 YYREEE (reference sequence). The CDR3 is 15 residues long. CDR3 amino acids: CASSYPGGPNYGYTF. For the CDR3, the DNA is TGTGCCAGCAGCTACCCTGGCGGTCCTAACTATGGCTACACCTTC.

This clone was detected only once. The chain joins TRBV11-2 to TRBJ2-3, with D tentatively TRBD1 (5 bases). The CDR3 extends over 15 amino acids. The V gene lost 0 bases and the J gene lost 8 bases, with 15 bases spanning the gap. Germline V gives CDR1 SGHAT, CDR2 FQNNGV. The CDR3 DNA is TGTGCCAGCAGCTTAGATGGCCCAGGGATGCGTACGCAGTATTTT. Protein: CASSLDGPGMRTQYF.

This clone appeared once. This chain connects TRBV4-2 to TRBJ2-3; tentative D call: TRBD2 (5 bases). This CDR3 spans 16 amino acids. The germline gives CDR1 LGHNA, CDR2 YNFKEQ. V gave up 0 bases and J gave up 3 bases, with 13 bases separating them. The CDR3, as DNA: TGTGCCAGCAGCCAAGATCCCGGGATGGGGACAGATACGCAGTATTTT. It specifies CASSQDPGMGTDTQYF.

The chain couples TRBV27 to TRBJ2-3, with 8 bases identical to TRBD2. CDR1 is MNHEY, CDR2 SMNVEV, per germline (reference sequence). The CDR3 length is 14 residues. Trimming at V came to 5 bases and at J to 2 bases, leaving 3 bases not matched to a gene. The CDR3 loop is CASSLGLVTDTQYF. The DNA of the CDR3 is TGTGCCAGCAGTCTGGGACTAGTCACAGATACGCAGTATTTT.

The V gene is TRBV29-1, the J gene TRBJ2-1; 14 bases align to TRBD2. CDR3 size: 15 residues. Per germline, CDR1 SQVTM and CDR2 ANQGSEA. V lost 7 bases and J lost 5; bases outside the gene matches: 7. The CDR3 bases are TGCAGCGCCTGGACTAGCGGGAGGAGCCACAATGAGCAGTTCTTC. The encoded protein is CSAWTSGRSHNEQFF.

The chain is built from TRBV28 and TRBJ2-2; tentative D call: TRBD2 (6 bases). Per the germline V gene, CDR1 is MDHEN and CDR2 is SYDVKM. The CDR3 consists of 16 residues. V was trimmed by 3 bases and J by 9 bases, leaving 20 bases between them. CDR3 loop: CASSLIAEYIPRELFF. CDR3 bases: TGTGCCAGCAGTTTGATAGCGGAGTACATCCCCCGGGAGCTGTTTTTT.

The chain combines TRBV7-3 with TRBJ2-3; unclear D gene. Looked up from germline, CDR1 is SGHTA and CDR2 is FQGTGA. The CDR3 spans 13 residues. V was trimmed by 4 bases and J by 4 bases, leaving 9 bases between them. The CDR3 DNA reads as TGTGCCAGCAGCTCCACTCAAGCAGATACGCAGTATTTT. Protein: CASSSTQADTQYF.

In the case of this clone: The junction departs from germline at one end; a sequencing error may be responsible. V gene TRBV7-9 combines with J gene TRBJ2-3; 7 bases line up with TRBD1. The CDR3 spans 14 residues. Germline CDR1 SEHNR, CDR2 FQNEAQ (reference sequence). Here the CDR3 DNA reads TGTTCCAGCAGCTTTACAGGGGCCACAGATACGCAGTATTTT. Translating gives CSSSFTGATDTQYF.

This chain connects TRBV18 to TRBJ1-5, with unresolved D. Germline CDR1 is KGHSH and CDR2 is LQKENI. The CDR3 consists of 16 residues. Trimming left V 5 bases short and J 1 base short, with 15 bases between. As DNA, the CDR3 is TGTGCCAGCTCAGCCAGCACGCCGGGAAGCAATCAGCCCCAGCATTTT. Translated: CASSASTPGSNQPQHF.

The chain links TRBV13 to TRBJ2-2; TRBD2 aligns across 10 bases. The CDR3 has 15 amino acids. Looked up from germline, CDR1 is PRHDT and CDR2 is FYEKMQ (reference sequence). The V gene end was trimmed by 3 bases and the J gene end by 6 bases; junction bases not matched to a gene: 4. The CDR3 sequence: CASSFPSGSAGELFF. The CDR3 DNA sequence: TGTGCCAGCAGCTTCCCTAGCGGGAGCGCCGGGGAGCTGTTTTTT.

The chain recombines TRBV18 with TRBJ1-5; 7 bases line up with TRBD1. This CDR3 spans 14 amino acids. J gave up 5 bases and V 4 bases, and 5 bases lay outside the gene matches. Looked up from germline, CDR1 is KGHSH and CDR2 is LQKENI. In DNA, the CDR3 is TGTGCCAGCTCACGACAGGGTTGGGATCAGCCCCAGCATTTT. It yields the protein CASSRQGWDQPQHF. Together with reference TRBV18 and TRBJ1-5, the CDR3 gives the full variable domain: NAGVMQNPRHLVRRRGQEARLRCSPMKGHSHVYWYRQLPEEGLKFMVYLQKENIIDESGMPKERFSAEFPKEGPSILRIQQVVRGDSAAYFCASSRQGWDQPQHFGDGTRLSIL.

This sequence joins TRBV25-1 and TRBJ2-2, with 10 bases fitting TRBD1. The germline CDR1 and CDR2 sequences are MGHDK and SYGVNS. Trimming at V came to 3 bases and at J to 5 bases, leaving 6 bases not matched to a gene. The CDR3 length is 16 residues. CDR3 in amino acids: CASSDPGQGGTGELFF. The CDR3 DNA reads TGTGCCAGCAGTGACCCCGGACAGGGGGGGACCGGGGAGCTGTTTTTT.

This clone was seen once. V and J are TRBV5-4 and TRBJ2-3; 13 bases agree with TRBD2. V lost 2 bases, J lost 4 bases, and 4 bases stayed unmatched. There are 16 residues in the CDR3. Per the germline V gene, CDR1 is SGHNT and CDR2 is YYREEE (reference sequence). CDR3 in amino acids: CASSLLAGGPSDTQYF. The CDR3 DNA reads as TGTGCCAGCAGCTTACTAGCGGGAGGGCCTTCAGATACGCAGTATTTT.

This sequence joins TRBV9 and TRBJ1-1, with a possible D match to TRBD1 (5 bases). The germline V and J ends were trimmed by 4 bases and 4 bases, with 14 bases remaining between them. The CDR3 loop spans 14 amino acids. The germline V gene encodes CDR1 SGDLS and CDR2 YYNGEE. For the CDR3, the DNA is TGTGCCAGCAGCCCGGGGACGGGAGTCACTGAAGCTTTCTTT. It encodes CASSPGTGVTEAFF.

The J gene is TRBJ2-1, the V gene TRBV6-4, with D perhaps TRBD1 (5 bases). CDR1 MRHNA and CDR2 SNTAGT come from the germline V gene. The CDR3 has 9 amino acids. Deletions cut 4 bases from V and 13 bases from J, with 5 bases between. This chain's CDR3 is CASSGGQFF. DNA of the CDR3: TGTGCCAGCAGTGGGGGCCAGTTCTTC.

This rearrangement joins TRBV5-8 to TRBJ2-2, with a possible D match to TRBD2 (6 bases). Trimming stripped 6 bases from V and 2 bases from J, with 8 bases between. This CDR3 contains 13 residues. The germline V gene encodes CDR1 SGHTS and CDR2 YDEGEE. CDR3 residues: CASMGGNTGELFF. Written as DNA, the CDR3 is TGTGCCAGCATGGGGGGAAACACCGGGGAGCTGTTTTTT.

This clone was observed a handful of times. The V and J genes are TRBV7-9 and TRBJ2-1; 7 nucleotides line up with TRBD2. Germline V CDR1 and CDR2: SEHNR, FQNEAQ (reference sequence). The CDR3 spans 15 residues. The trim removed 5 bases at V and 0 bases at J, leaving 4 bases unmatched. The CDR3 spells CASSPRTSSYNEQFF. Here the CDR3 DNA reads TGTGCCAGCAGCCCTCGGACTAGCTCCTACAATGAGCAGTTCTTC.

The CDR3 nucleotides read TGTGCCAGCAGCTTAGGGCGGAGGCGGGACACCGGGGAGCTGTTTTTT. It is translated as CASSLGRRRDTGELFF. The chain carries TRBV5-6 and TRBJ2-2; a weak D match, TRBD2 (5 bases). The V end lost 2 bases, the J end lost 3 bases, and 14 bases lay between the germline ends. The CDR3 has 16 amino acids. Germline V gene sequence: CDR1 SGHDT, CDR2 YYEEEE.

The count of this clone is one. At one of its ends the junction is not consistent with the germline gene, which may arise from a read error. The same CDR3 can be traced to other DNA sequences in this sample. V and J are TRBV9 and TRBJ1-1, with a tentative D call TRBD1 (5 bases). The length of the CDR3 is 14 residues. Germline V gene sequence: CDR1 SGDLS, CDR2 YYNGEE. The CDR3 sequence: CASSVATENTEAFF. The CDR3 DNA sequence: TGTGCCAGCAGCGTTGCGACAGAGAACACTGAGGCTTTCTTT.

J is TRBJ1-3 and V is TRBV30, with D unresolved. The CDR3 loop spans 15 amino acids. Germline V CDR1 and CDR2: GTSNPN, SVGIG (reference sequence). V was cut by 4 bases and J by 3 bases, with 16 bases left in between. The CDR3 DNA follows: TGTGCCTGGACGGCTAATCTAGGAGGTGGAAACACCATATATTTT. Residues: CAWTANLGGGNTIYF.

J is TRBJ1-4 and V is TRBV7-2, with 7 bases that match TRBD1. The CDR3 length is 13 residues. From germline, CDR1 is SGHTA and CDR2 FQGNSA. Trimming took 5 bases from V and 10 from J; bases not matched to a gene: 7. CDR3 nucleotide sequence: TGTGCCAGCAGCAACCGACAGGGAGCAAAACTGTTTTTT. It encodes CASSNRQGAKLFF.